The clone carrying this T cell receptor (beta chain) was detected only a few times. This sample is part of a study of blood T cell repertoires in COVID-19. Across the whole study: In each case, the material was cDNA or gDNA derived from T cells, B-cell-depleted T cells, or PBMCs.

Authors' data handling: Counts of nucleated cells, estimated from reference gene primer amplification, were obtained. Method: immunoSEQ multiplex PCR; TCRdb's copy keeps in-frame clones and lacks some. V, J and clone size were drawn from that table, and D and trimming were deduced from the DNA. The data show 140,000 or so clones, 79% seen once. The sequence derives from a man aged 50 to 60 with active or convalescent COVID-19. Material: peripheral blood.

CDR3 region: CASSSGEGEQYF. Written as DNA, the CDR3 is TGTGCCAGCAGCTCCGGGGAGGGGGAGCAGTACTTC. This chain links TRBV7-3 with TRBJ2-7, with TRBD2 identical over 7 bases. The CDR3 is made up of 12 amino acids. CDR1 is SGHTA, CDR2 FQGTGA, per germline. With 4 bases clipped from V and 7 bases from J, the junction kept 4 bases outside the gene matches.